These T cell receptor beta chains were read from a single sample in a study of preoperative IRX-2 immunotherapy in early breast cancer. The method was immunoSEQ multiplex PCR; TCRdb's version includes in-frame clones alone and lacks a portion of them. This sample has 25,000 or so clones, with approximately 96% found just once. The sequences come from tumor tissue, collected after IRX-2 immunotherapy. The receptors here all came from a human donor with breast cancer. The CDR3 runs from the conserved cysteine through the conserved F or W. The order of the fields is D gene, V gene, clone size, J gene, CDR3 protein, CDR3 DNA. The D gene is left open where the match is weak. Some rows have no size entry. The others give once, few or many, or a class for an expanded clone.

>TRBD2|TRBV2|.|TRBJ2-1
CASSPGPGLANNEQFF
TGTGCCAGCAGTCCGGGACCGGGACTAGCGAACAATGAGCAGTTCTTC
>.|TRBV28|.|TRBJ2-5
CASSPRAWVQGKETQYF
TGTGCCAGCAGTCCCCGAGCATGGGTGCAGGGCAAAGAGACCCAGTACTTC
>TRBD1|TRBV4-1|.|TRBJ1-5
CASSQVVGQEDQPQHF
TGCGCCAGCAGCCAAGTAGTTGGACAGGAAGATCAGCCCCAGCATTTT
>.|TRBV6-6|once|TRBJ2-2
CASSYDRAGIGELFF
TGTGCCAGCAGTTACGACAGGGCGGGAATCGGGGAGCTGTTTTTT
>TRBD2|TRBV9|.|TRBJ2-2
CASSEWAGGGTGELFF
TGTGCCAGCAGCGAATGGGCGGGGGGAGGAACCGGGGAGCTGTTTTTT
>.|TRBV6-1|.|TRBJ2-7
CASSEPQRKQYF
TGTGCCAGCAGTGAACCCCAGAGGAAGCAGTACTTC
>TRBD2|TRBV29-1|.|TRBJ2-1
CSETSGSGLSFF
TGCAGCGAAACTAGCGGGAGTGGACTTTCGTTCTTC
>.|TRBV5-1|.|TRBJ2-7
CASSLQGSLGSYEQYF
TGCGCCAGCAGCTTGCAGGGAAGTTTGGGATCCTACGAGCAGTACTTC
>.|TRBV13|.|TRBJ2-7
CASSLLGAYEQYF
TGTGCCAGCAGCTTGCTAGGAGCCTACGAGCAGTACTTC
>.|TRBV10-1|once|TRBJ1-6
CASGEPLHF
TGCGCTTCGGGGGAACCCCTCCACTTT
>TRBD1|TRBV5-1|.|TRBJ2-1
CASSGRQGVGSYNEQFF
TGCGCCAGCAGCGGGAGACAGGGGGTGGGCTCCTACAATGAGCAGTTCTTC
>.|TRBV6-5|.|TRBJ2-1
CASSYESPASYNEQFF
TGTGCCAGCAGTTACGAAAGCCCAGCCTCCTACAATGAGCAGTTCTTC
>.|TRBV7-9|.|TRBJ2-3
CATQSTDTQYF
TGTGCCACCCAAAGCACAGATACGCAGTATTTT
>TRBD1|TRBV9|.|TRBJ1-1
CASSGDRAGGNTEAFF
TGTGCCAGCAGCGGCGACAGGGCGGGCGGGAACACTGAAGCTTTCTTT
>.|TRBV9|.|TRBJ2-5
CASSSHASGFQETQYF
TGTGCCAGCAGCTCCCATGCCTCGGGGTTTCAAGAGACCCAGTACTTC
>.|TRBV7-2|.|TRBJ2-7
CASSLEHRVINYEQYF
TGTGCCAGCAGCTTAGAGCACAGGGTAATAAACTACGAGCAGTACTTC
>.|TRBV7-6|.|TRBJ2-7
CASSLFPPPGSYEQYF
TGTGCCAGCAGCTTGTTCCCCCCGCCGGGCTCCTACGAGCAGTACTTC
>TRBD1|TRBV7-3|.|TRBJ2-2
CASSLLGGSDTGELFF
TGTGCCAGCAGCTTACTAGGGGGCTCCGACACCGGGGAGCTGTTTTTT
>.|TRBV14|.|TRBJ1-2
CASSQVGGYTF
TGTGCCAGCAGCCAAGTAGGCGGCTACACCTTC
>.|TRBV4-1|.|TRBJ1-5
CASSQDLSRTTDQPQHF
TGCGCCAGCAGCCAAGATCTCTCCAGGACTACAGATCAGCCCCAGCATTTT
>.|TRBV7-3|.|TRBJ2-3
CASSLSGINTDTQYF
TGTGCCAGCAGCTTATCAGGGATTAACACAGATACGCAGTATTTT
>TRBD1|TRBV7-9|.|TRBJ1-2
CASSLEGGTFDGYTF
TGTGCCAGCAGCTTAGAAGGGGGCACATTCGATGGCTACACCTTC
>TRBD1|TRBV7-6|.|TRBJ1-4
CASSLMSRTGEGKLFF
TGTGCCAGCAGCTTAATGTCCCGGACAGGGGAGGGAAAACTGTTTTTT
>.|TRBV6-6|.|TRBJ2-7
CASSYRAHDEQYF
TGTGCCAGCAGTTACCGGGCGCATGACGAGCAGTACTTC
>TRBD1|TRBV18|.|TRBJ1-3
CASSPSRTGGYSGNTIYF
TGTGCCAGCTCACCCTCACGGACAGGGGGCTACTCTGGAAACACCATATATTTT
>.|TRBV2|.|TRBJ2-2
CASNPELFF
TGTGCCAGCAACCCGGAGCTGTTTTTT
>TRBD1|TRBV5-5|.|TRBJ1-1
CASSLWGQGQGEAFF
TGTGCCAGCAGCTTGTGGGGACAGGGGCAGGGTGAAGCTTTCTTT
>.|TRBV4-1|.|TRBJ2-4
CASSQDPMEGIIGNIQYF
TGCGCCAGCAGCCAAGATCCGATGGAGGGCATAATCGGAAACATTCAGTACTTC
>.|TRBV7-7|.|TRBJ2-5
CASSLGVGEETQYF
TGTGCTAGCAGCTTAGGCGTGGGGGAAGAGACCCAGTACTTC
>TRBD2|TRBV11-2|.|TRBJ2-2
CASSLAASGGHYAGELFF
TGTGCCAGCAGCTTAGCTGCTAGCGGGGGTCACTACGCCGGGGAGCTGTTTTTT
>TRBD2|TRBV7-2|.|TRBJ2-7
CASSSKRGGQYEQYF
TGTGCCAGCAGCTCCAAGCGGGGGGGCCAGTACGAGCAGTACTTC
>TRBD2|TRBV7-8|.|TRBJ2-2
CASSLVSGTNTGELFF
TGTGCCAGCAGCTTAGTGAGCGGGACGAACACCGGGGAGCTGTTTTTT
>.|TRBV16|.|TRBJ2-6
CASSSRISGANVLTF
TGTGCCAGCAGCTCCAGGATATCTGGGGCCAACGTCCTGACTTTC
>.|TRBV21-1|.|TRBJ1-5
CASSKLVVRDSSNQPQHF
TGTGCCAGCAGCAAACTTGTCGTTAGGGATTCGAGCAATCAGCCCCAGCATTTT
>TRBD1|TRBV6-1|.|TRBJ2-7
CASSDPGQAWQYF
TGTGCCAGCAGTGATCCAGGACAGGCTTGGCAGTACTTC
>TRBD2|TRBV7-3|.|TRBJ2-3
CASSSSGLEEDTQYF
TGTGCCAGCAGCTCCTCGGGACTAGAGGAGGATACGCAGTATTTT
>.|TRBV5-6|once|TRBJ2-3
CASSLGDHTDTQYF
TGTGCCAGCAGCTTGGGGGACCACACAGATACGCAGTATTTT
>.|TRBV29-1|.|TRBJ2-1
CSVELMAIPTWNEQFF
TGCAGCGTTGAACTTATGGCTATCCCTACGTGGAATGAGCAGTTCTTC
>.|TRBV10-2|.|TRBJ2-1
CASSAGSGYEQFF
TGCGCCAGCAGTGCCGGGAGTGGCTATGAGCAGTTCTTC
>TRBD1|TRBV18|.|TRBJ2-5
CASSLGTVQETQYF
TGTGCCAGCTCACTTGGGACAGTTCAAGAGACCCAGTACTTC
>TRBD2|TRBV2|.|TRBJ2-2
CASSPGLALFF
TGTGCCAGCAGTCCTGGACTAGCTCTGTTTTTT
>.|TRBV5-4|medium-sized|TRBJ2-7
CASSKSETYEQYF
TGTGCCAGCAGCAAAAGCGAGACCTACGAGCAGTACTTC
>.|TRBV18|.|TRBJ2-2
CASSPASVGTGELFF
TGTGCCAGCTCACCAGCTAGCGTAGGCACCGGGGAGCTGTTTTTT
>.|TRBV4-1|.|TRBJ1-1
CASSQDDRQSTEAFF
TGCGCCAGCAGCCAAGATGACAGGCAGAGCACTGAAGCTTTCTTT
>.|TRBV6-5|.|TRBJ1-5
CASSYSGLAGQPQHF
TGTGCCAGCAGTTACTCGGGCCTAGCGGGGCAGCCCCAGCATTTT
>.|TRBV6-5|.|TRBJ1-3
CASTGESGNTIYF
TGTGCCAGCACGGGGGAGTCTGGAAACACCATATATTTT
>.|TRBV6-6|.|TRBJ1-2
CASRMRGQGYTF
TGTGCCAGCAGAATGAGGGGACAAGGCTACACCTTC
>.|TRBV12-5|.|TRBJ1-2
CASGPDNYGYTF
TGTGCTAGTGGTCCGGACAACTATGGCTACACCTTC
>.|TRBV11-3|once|TRBJ2-7
CASSFGAGTEQYF
TGTGCCAGCAGCTTTGGAGCAGGGACCGAGCAGTACTTC
>TRBD1|TRBV13|.|TRBJ1-2
CASSPPGQAQGGYTF
TGTGCCAGCAGCCCCCCCGGACAGGCCCAGGGTGGCTACACCTTC
>.|TRBV7-2|.|TRBJ1-2
CASSLARESGYTF
TGTGCCAGCAGCTTAGCCAGGGAAAGTGGCTACACCTTC
>.|TRBV15|.|TRBJ2-3
CATRNSGGDTQYF
TGTGCCACCAGAAATTCGGGCGGTGATACGCAGTATTTT
>.|TRBV9|.|TRBJ1-2
CASSVVETPNYGYTF
TGTGCCAGCAGCGTAGTCGAGACTCCTAACTATGGCTACACCTTC